A single sample gave rise to the 23 T cell receptor beta chains below, sequenced in a study of blood T cell repertoires in COVID-19. Some clones are missing from TCRdb's copy, which holds only in-frame ones; the method was immunoSEQ multiplex PCR. The sample has around 150,000 clones, approximately 90% seen once. The specimen sequenced was peripheral blood. These TCRs come from a human donor in a cohort sampled during active COVID-19.

The chain carries TRBV7-2 and TRBJ2-3, with TRBD2 matching 10 bases. J was trimmed by 4 bases and V by 2 bases; bases with no gene match: 6. The CDR3 extends over 16 amino acids. CDR1 is SGHTA, CDR2 FQGNSA, per germline. For the CDR3, the DNA is TGTGCCAGCAGCTTATCTAGCGGGGGAGGGTCAGATACGCAGTATTTT. It codes for CASSLSSGGGSDTQYF. Filled out from reference TRBV7-2 and TRBJ2-3, the complete variable domain reads GAGVSQSPSNKVTEKGKDVELRCDPISGHTALYWYRQSLGQGLEFLIYFQGNSAPDKSGLPSDRFSAERTGGSVSTLTIQRTQQEDSAVYLCASSLSSGGGSDTQYFGPGTRLTVL.

CDR3 sequence reads: CASSLAQGTQETQYF. DNA of the CDR3: TGTGCCAGCAGCTTAGCGCAGGGAACTCAAGAGACCCAGTACTTC. The chain is built from TRBV11-1 and TRBJ2-5, with a tentative D call TRBD1 (5 bases). Germline V CDR1 and CDR2: SGHAT, FQDESV (reference sequence). This CDR3 comprises 15 residues. The V and J ends lost 0 bases and 2 bases respectively, with 10 bases between them.

This clone came up a few times. The CDR3 protein is CASSLDRGSGELFF. CDR3 DNA: TGCGCCAGCAGCTTGGATCGGGGGAGCGGGGAGCTGTTTTTT. This chain joins TRBV5-1 and TRBJ2-2; TRBD2 might be the D (6 bases). The V end was cut by 0 bases, the J end by 7 bases, with 10 bases between. The germline gives CDR1 SGHRS, CDR2 YFSETQ. This CDR3 has 14 amino acids.

Comments on this clone: In the same sample, other DNA sequences code for this CDR3. J is TRBJ1-1 and V is TRBV5-1; TRBD1 agrees at 8 bases. CDR1 and CDR2 from the germline V gene are SGHRS and YFSETQ. This CDR3 has 13 residues. Trimming took 3 bases from V and 4 from J; bases not matched to a gene: 2. In nucleotides, the CDR3 is TGCGCCAGCAGCTCACAGGGGGTCACTGAAGCTTTCTTT. Protein: CASSSQGVTEAFF.

The chain recombines TRBV18 with TRBJ2-7; TRBD1 agrees at 9 bases. This CDR3 has 15 amino acids. J was trimmed by 3 bases and V by 3 bases; bases with no gene match: 6. The germline CDR1 and CDR2 sequences are KGHSH and LQKENI. CDR3 in amino acids: CASSPVDRGGYEQYF. In nucleotides, the CDR3 is TGTGCCAGCTCACCTGTGGACAGGGGAGGCTACGAGCAGTACTTC.

The chain couples TRBV5-4 to TRBJ2-7, with D possibly being TRBD1 (6 bases). V was pared by 7 bases and J by 1 base, with 12 bases between. The CDR3 extends over 13 amino acids. The germline CDR1 and CDR2 sequences are SGHNT and YYREEE (reference sequence). This CDR3 reads CASRVQGSYEQYF. The CDR3 DNA follows: TGTGCCAGCCGTGTCCAGGGGTCCTACGAGCAGTACTTC.

This chain uses TRBV30 with TRBJ1-5; possible D gene TRBD1, 6 bases. The germline gives CDR1 GTSNPN, CDR2 SVGIG (reference sequence). Trimming took off 3 bases at V and 4 bases at J, with 10 bases between the two ends. The CDR3 loop spans 13 amino acids. CDR3 DNA sequence: TGTGCCTGGAGCACAGGGAATAATCAGCCCCAGCATTTT. As protein: CAWSTGNNQPQHF.

The V gene is TRBV28, the J gene TRBJ1-1; D ambiguous. Looked up from germline, CDR1 is MDHEN and CDR2 is SYDVKM. The CDR3 loop spans 10 amino acids. V gave up 10 bases and J gave up 6 bases, with 9 bases separating them. The CDR3 bases are TGTGCCACGGGGAGCGCTGAAGCTTTCTTT. Its translation is CATGSAEAFF.

The chain recombines TRBV2 with TRBJ2-3; maybe TRBD2 (5 bases). V was trimmed by 6 bases and J by 6 bases, leaving 10 bases between them. The CDR3 is 12 residues long. Germline CDR1 reads SNHLY; CDR2 reads FYNNEI. CDR3 nucleotide sequence: TGTGCCAGCAGGGAGGATGGCGATACGCAGTATTTT. Protein: CASREDGDTQYF.

This chain links TRBV5-1 with TRBJ1-3, with 8 nucleotides matching TRBD1. Losses at the gene ends were 0 bases for V and 2 bases for J; bases not matched to a gene: 4. CDR1 is SGHRS, CDR2 YFSETQ, per germline. CDR3 length: 16 residues. The DNA for the CDR3 is TGCGCCAGCAGCTTGGGACAGGGGAATACTGGAAACACCATATATTTT. As protein: CASSLGQGNTGNTIYF.

The V gene is TRBV2, the J gene TRBJ1-6; 8 positions match TRBD1. With 9 bases clipped from V and 9 bases from J, the junction kept 10 bases outside the gene matches. The CDR3 runs 14 residues. Germline-derived CDR1 and CDR2 are SNHLY and FYNNEI. The CDR3 nucleotides are TGTGCCAGTAGCCCCGGGACAGGTCGTTCACCCCTCCACTTT. Translation gives CASSPGTGRSPLHF.

The chain is built from TRBV20-1 and TRBJ1-5; maybe TRBD1 (6 bases). The CDR3 is made up of 15 amino acids. The germline V and J ends were trimmed by 3 bases and 2 bases, with 14 bases remaining between them. Per germline, CDR1 DFQATT and CDR2 SNEGSKA (reference sequence). The chain's CDR3 is CSASTGGGGNQPQHF. DNA of the CDR3: TGCAGTGCTAGTACGGGAGGGGGGGGCAATCAGCCCCAGCATTTT.

V is TRBV6-5 and J is TRBJ2-5; TRBD1 is a possible D gene (6 bases). Per the germline V gene, CDR1 is MNHEY and CDR2 is SVGAGI. The CDR3 is made up of 14 amino acids. V was shortened by 0 bases and J by 9 bases, with 14 bases between the two germline ends. The CDR3 reads CASSYSKRGNPQYF. CDR3 in DNA: TGTGCCAGCAGTTACTCGAAGAGGGGGAACCCCCAGTACTTC.

The chain recombines TRBV24-1 with TRBJ2-3; 7 positions agree with TRBD2. CDR3 length equals 19 residues. The germline CDR1 and CDR2 sequences are KGHDR and SFDVKD. V gave up 2 bases and J gave up 0 bases; unmatched junction bases: 13. The CDR3 protein is CATSDSYPKLARSTDTQYF. Here the CDR3 DNA reads TGTGCCACCAGTGATTCCTACCCCAAACTAGCGAGAAGCACAGATACGCAGTATTTT.

The gene calls are TRBV11-2 and TRBJ2-7, with 9 positions matching TRBD2. Germline V gene sequence: CDR1 SGHAT, CDR2 FQNNGV. Trimming took 3 bases from V and 4 from J; bases not matched to a gene: 10. The CDR3 consists of 16 residues. The CDR3 here is CASSFSSGGRAYEQYF. Written as DNA, the CDR3 is TGTGCCAGCAGCTTTTCTTCCGGCGGGAGGGCTTACGAGCAGTACTTC.

The chain combines TRBV28 with TRBJ2-7; 8 positions agree with TRBD2. The V and J ends lost 7 bases and 4 bases, in that order; junction bases with no gene match: 15. CDR3 length equals 16 residues. From germline, CDR1 is MDHEN and CDR2 SYDVKM. CDR3 DNA sequence: TGTGCCAGCACCCGGGGGGGGGCGACAGCTGATTACGAGCAGTACTTC. Amino acids: CASTRGGATADYEQYF.

The chain uses TRBV3-1 (or the pseudogene TRBV3-2) and TRBJ2-7; 11 bases are a match to TRBD2. The V gene end was trimmed by 1 base and the J gene end by 3 bases; junction bases not matched to a gene: 14. Germline values: CDR1 LGHDT, CDR2 YNNKEL (reference sequence). The CDR3 has 19 residues. The chain's CDR3 is CASSQAVRGGLAGRYEQYF. The CDR3 DNA follows: TGTGCCAGCAGCCAAGCTGTCAGGGGAGGACTAGCGGGCCGCTACGAGCAGTACTTC.

The chain links TRBV6-5 to TRBJ2-5; TRBD1 matches at 11 bases. The CDR3 runs 15 residues. Losses at the gene ends were 7 bases for V and 2 bases for J; bases not matched to a gene: 6. The germline gives CDR1 MNHEY, CDR2 SVGAGI. CDR3 DNA: TGTGCCAGCATCAGGACAGGGGGCGGGCAAGAGACCCAGTACTTC. Translating gives CASIRTGGGQETQYF.

The chain couples TRBV4-1 to TRBJ1-2, with D perhaps TRBD1 (6 bases). The CDR3 loop spans 17 amino acids. Germline V lookup: CDR1 MGHRA, CDR2 YSYEKL. Trimming left V 4 bases short and J 3 bases short, with 21 bases between. DNA of the CDR3: TGCGCCAGCAGCCCGTCAGGGGCCCCCTCTAGGGACTATGGCTACACCTTC. Encoded protein: CASSPSGAPSRDYGYTF.

V usage is TRBV5-4 and J usage is TRBJ2-5; 14 bases fit TRBD2. V shed 4 bases and J 5 bases; nucleotides not matched to a gene: 4. This CDR3 has 15 amino acids. Germline CDR1 SGHNT, CDR2 YYREEE (reference sequence). CDR3 DNA sequence: TGTGCCAGCAGCATCGGACTAGCGGGAGGCGAGACCCAGTACTTC. Translating gives CASSIGLAGGETQYF.

This clone was found once. CDR3: CASSDEIAGVRLGNEQFF. CDR3 sequence (DNA): TGTGCCAGCAGCGATGAAATAGCGGGGGTCAGGCTAGGAAATGAGCAGTTCTTC. The V call is TRBV9, the J call TRBJ2-1; 9 bases agree with TRBD2. The CDR3 contains 18 residues. The junction had 17 bases not matched to a gene; V was cut back by 3 bases and J by 7 bases. Germline V lookup: CDR1 SGDLS, CDR2 YYNGEE.

The V and J genes are TRBV4-1 and TRBJ2-7; no clear D gene. CDR3 size: 14 residues. Trimming shortened V by 3 bases and J by 2 bases, and 11 bases separated the two germline ends. Germline CDR1 MGHRA, CDR2 YSYEKL. CDR3 DNA: TGCGCCAGCAGCCAGCCGAGAGGCCCCTACGAGCAGTACTTC. This sequence encodes CASSQPRGPYEQYF.

This clone was seen just once. This chain uses TRBV30 with TRBJ2-3, with 11 bases matching TRBD1. The CDR3 length is 15 residues. CDR1 is GTSNPN and CDR2 is SVGIG in the germline V gene (reference sequence). After removal of 1 base from V and 0 bases from J, the junction contained 0 bases not matched to a gene. The CDR3 reads CAWSGTGGSTDTQYF. In nucleotides, the CDR3 is TGTGCCTGGAGTGGGACAGGGGGCAGCACAGATACGCAGTATTTT.